The entry below gives a single T cell receptor beta chain sequence along with its context. The sample comes from a study of blood T cell repertoires in COVID-19. Repertoires were generated with immunoSEQ multiplex PCR, while TCRdb's copy carries only in-frame clones and drops some. The sample contains 35,000 to 55,000 clones, less than 90% of which appear only once. The CDR3 runs 16 residues. V lost 0 bases, J lost 7 bases, and 13 bases lay in between. The germline CDR1 and CDR2 sequences are SGHDN and FVKESK. Material: peripheral blood. The chain has TRBV14 and TRBJ1-6, with TRBD1 as a possible D gene (6 bases). This clonotype was sampled from a man aged 60 to 75 with active COVID-19. The CDR3 region is CASSQDWGRVNSPLHF. For the CDR3, the DNA is TGTGCCAGCAGCCAAGATTGGGGGCGCGTAAATTCACCCCTCCACTTT. Full variable domain (rest looked up from reference TRBV14 and TRBJ1-6): EAGVTQFPSHSVIEKGQTVTLRCDPISGHDNLYWYRRVMGKEIKFLLHFVKESKQDESGMPNNRFLAERTGGTYSTLKVQPAELEDSGVYFCASSQDWGRVNSPLHFGNGTRLTVT.